In this sample, the clone carrying this T cell receptor beta chain turned up a few times. Its antigen remains unknown. Researchers took RNA transcripts and amplified the TCR beta CDR3 regions from them. HTBI primers were used for first-round RT-PCR of the TCR CDR3. TCRdb ran MiXCR on the multiplex PCR reads and lists one entry per CDR3 protein. This table has hundreds of thousands of distinct CDR3 sequences, less than 25% appearing once. The CDR3 length is 15 residues. Losses at the gene ends were 4 bases for V and 4 bases for J; bases not matched to a gene: 12. The germline CDR1 and CDR2 sequences are DFQATT and SNEGSKA (reference sequence). The data originate from a study of T cells in Graves' hyperthyroidism and ophthalmopathy. Overall study findings and caveats: Most thyroid clonotypes with frequency above 0.001 were detected in blood. The model forecast ophthalmopathy, anticipating it by a median around 6.4 months before onset.

Disease lasting under 3 months, a NOSPECS grade of at least 4, and a Clinical Activity Score of at least 3 were features of the ophthalmopathy patients. PBMCs were obtained from over 8.5 ml fresh peripheral blood. V usage is TRBV20-1 and J usage is TRBJ2-5, with TRBD2 matching over 7 bases. Sequencing was performed on blood. The TCR comes from a man aged 25 to 45 with Graves' ophthalmopathy. The CDR3 is CSATRGGGVLETQYF. CDR3 coding DNA: TGCAGTGCTACGCGGGGTGGGGGGGTATTAGAGACCCAGTACTTC.